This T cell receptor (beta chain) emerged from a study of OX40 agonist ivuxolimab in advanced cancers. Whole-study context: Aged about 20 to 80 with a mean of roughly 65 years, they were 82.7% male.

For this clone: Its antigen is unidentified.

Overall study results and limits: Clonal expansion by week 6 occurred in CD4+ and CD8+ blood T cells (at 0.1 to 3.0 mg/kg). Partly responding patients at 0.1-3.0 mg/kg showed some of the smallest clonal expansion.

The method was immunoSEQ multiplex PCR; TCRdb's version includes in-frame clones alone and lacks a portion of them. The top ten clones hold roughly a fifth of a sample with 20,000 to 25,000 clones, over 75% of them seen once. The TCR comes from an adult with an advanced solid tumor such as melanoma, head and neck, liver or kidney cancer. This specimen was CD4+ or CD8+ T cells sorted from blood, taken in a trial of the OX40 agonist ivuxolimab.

The CDR3 nucleotides read TGTGCCAGCAGAGTACAGGGGGCGCATCCCGAGCAGTACTTC. As protein: CASRVQGAHPEQYF. The chain uses TRBV6-5 and TRBJ2-7, with 9 bases matching TRBD1. CDR1 is MNHEY, CDR2 SVGAGI, per germline. The V gene end was trimmed by 6 bases and the J gene end by 6 bases; junction bases not matched to a gene: 9. The CDR3 loop spans 14 amino acids.